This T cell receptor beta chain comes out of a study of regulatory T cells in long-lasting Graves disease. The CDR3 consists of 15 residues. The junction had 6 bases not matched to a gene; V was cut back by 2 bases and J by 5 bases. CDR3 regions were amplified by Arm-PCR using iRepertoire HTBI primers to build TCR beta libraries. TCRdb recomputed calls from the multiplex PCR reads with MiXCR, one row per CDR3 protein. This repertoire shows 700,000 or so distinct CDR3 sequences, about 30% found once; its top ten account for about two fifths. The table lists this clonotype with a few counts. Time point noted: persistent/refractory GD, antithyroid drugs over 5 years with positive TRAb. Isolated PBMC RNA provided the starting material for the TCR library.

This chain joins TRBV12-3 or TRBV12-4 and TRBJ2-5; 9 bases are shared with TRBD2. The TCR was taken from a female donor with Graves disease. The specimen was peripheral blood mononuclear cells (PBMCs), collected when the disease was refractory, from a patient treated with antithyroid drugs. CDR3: CASSLLPAGGETQYF. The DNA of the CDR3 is TGTGCCAGCAGTTTACTTCCAGCGGGAGGTGAGACCCAGTACTTC.